Listed below are T cell receptor beta chains from one sample, sequenced in a study of cytomegalovirus exposure and HLA in healthy donors. Clones were read by immunoSEQ multiplex PCR, and TCRdb kept only the in-frame ones, dropping some. The table has 150,000 to 200,000 clones, around four fifths seen once; the top ten hold around 3.1%. Material: PBMCs. Every receptor here comes from a female donor in good health and CMV-seronegative. Both conserved end residues are part of each CDR3. A D gene is named only where the DNA matches it firmly. Rows give clone size only sometimes, using once, few, many, or a class for an expanded clone.

v_gene	d_gene	j_gene	abundance	CDR3nt	CDR3aa
TRBV7-6	TRBD2	TRBJ2-1	.	TGTGCCAGCAGCTTACTTGCGGGAGTAAATGAGCAGTTCTTC	CASSLLAGVNEQFF
TRBV11-2	TRBD1	TRBJ2-1	.	TGTGCCAGCAGCTTAGGCCAGGGGGAGTACAATGAGCAGTTCTTC	CASSLGQGEYNEQFF
TRBV25-1	TRBD1	TRBJ1-1	.	TGTGCCAGCAGTGAGGGGACAGGGAGAGGGCGCGCTGAAGCTTTCTTT	CASSEGTGRGRAEAFF
TRBV30	.	TRBJ1-5	.	TGTGCCTGGGCCCCAGGGAGCAATCAGCCCCAGCATTTT	CAWAPGSNQPQHF
TRBV15	TRBD2	TRBJ2-1	.	TGTGCCACCAGCAGAGATCGGGCTAGCGGTAATGAGCAGTTCTTC	CATSRDRASGNEQFF
TRBV5-8	.	TRBJ2-3	.	TGTGCCAGCAGCGACCACGGGTTAGCGGCCACAGATACGCAGTATTTT	CASSDHGLAATDTQYF
TRBV7-3	TRBD1	TRBJ2-1	once	TGTGCCAGCAGCTTGAGTCGGCAGGGGGCCTACAATGAGCAGTTCTTC	CASSLSRQGAYNEQFF
TRBV19	TRBD1	TRBJ2-7	.	TGTGCCAGTAGTATTGGACAGGGGGTATTCTACGAGCAGTACTTC	CASSIGQGVFYEQYF
TRBV25-1	.	TRBJ1-5	.	TGTGCCAGCAGTGATAGGGGAACGCGATCTCAGCCCCAGCATTTT	CASSDRGTRSQPQHF
TRBV28	TRBD2	TRBJ2-1	.	TGTGCCAGCGGGGAAGCGGGAGGTTTTCTCAATGAGCAGTTCTTC	CASGEAGGFLNEQFF
TRBV5-1	TRBD2	TRBJ2-4	.	TGCGCCAGCAGTCCGGAGGCTAGCGGGAGGGTTGTTGGGGCCAAAAACATTCAGTACTTC	CASSPEASGRVVGAKNIQYF
TRBV7-3	TRBD2	TRBJ2-4	.	TGTGCCAGCAGCCTGTATAGCGGGAGGGAAAACATTCAGTACTTC	CASSLYSGRENIQYF
TRBV4-1	TRBD2	TRBJ2-7	.	TGCGCCAGCAGCCAAGGACTAGCGGGAACCTACTACGAGCAGTACTTC	CASSQGLAGTYYEQYF
TRBV7-3	.	TRBJ2-1	.	TGTGCCAGCAGCTTAACTCCCCTAGCGAGTAATGAGCAGTTCTTC	CASSLTPLASNEQFF
TRBV18	TRBD1	TRBJ1-5	.	TGTGCCAGCTCACCGACAGGGAGCTACCAGCCCCAGCATTTT	CASSPTGSYQPQHF
TRBV27	TRBD1	TRBJ2-7	few	TGTGCCAGCAGTTGGACAGGGGTTATCTACGAGCAGTACTTC	CASSWTGVIYEQYF
TRBV6-5	.	TRBJ2-7	.	TGTGCCAGCAGTACCTCCGGGTCACTATTCTACGAGCAGTACTTC	CASSTSGSLFYEQYF
TRBV7-9	.	TRBJ1-1	.	TGTGCCAGCAGCCCACTCCTAACAGGGGAAGCTTTCTTT	CASSPLLTGEAFF
TRBV7-3	.	TRBJ1-1	.	TGTGCCAGCAGCGACCGACAGAACACTGAAGCTTTCTTT	CASSDRQNTEAFF
TRBV30	TRBD2	TRBJ2-1	.	TGTGCCGTTGAGACGGCGGGGGGGCAAAGTGAGCAGTTCTTC	CAVETAGGQSEQFF
TRBV7-9	.	TRBJ2-7	.	TGTGCCAGCGCTAGCGTTGCCTACGAGCAGTACTTC	CASASVAYEQYF
TRBV15	.	TRBJ2-5	once	TGTGCCACCAGCAGAGACCTGGGGCGGGGCCAAGAGACCCAGTACTTC	CATSRDLGRGQETQYF
TRBV6-1	TRBD1	TRBJ1-2	.	TGTGCCAGCAGCGCACAGGGGACAGGGAACAATGGCTACACCTTC	CASSAQGTGNNGYTF
TRBV4-3	TRBD2	TRBJ2-5	once	TGCGCCAGCAGCCAGGGACTAGCGGCACTGGAGACCCAGTACTTC	CASSQGLAALETQYF
TRBV10-3	TRBD2	TRBJ2-5	.	TGTGCCATCAGGGCTAGCGGGTACCAAGAGACCCAGTACTTC	CAIRASGYQETQYF
TRBV19	.	TRBJ1-3	.	TGTGCCAGTAGTCCCCAGGGTACTGGAAACACCATATATTTT	CASSPQGTGNTIYF
TRBV28	.	TRBJ1-5	.	TGTGCCAGCAGTTTGCTAGGGAGTCAGCCCCAGCATTTT	CASSLLGSQPQHF
TRBV19	TRBD1	TRBJ2-7	.	TGTGCCAGTATAAGCGTTGGGACAGGGGGCGGCGAGCAGTACTTC	CASISVGTGGGEQYF
TRBV11-2	.	TRBJ1-2	.	TGTGCCAGCAGTATCTCCAGGGGACACATCCAAGGGTTGGATGGCTACACCTTC	CASSISRGHIQGLDGYTF
TRBV6-9	.	TRBJ2-7	.	TGTGCCAGCAGCCACAGAGACTACGAGCAGTACTTC	CASSHRDYEQYF
TRBV10-1	.	TRBJ2-4	few	TGCGCCAGCCCGTTCGGCAAAAACATTCAGTACTTC	CASPFGKNIQYF
TRBV29-1	TRBD1	TRBJ2-2	.	TGCAGCGTTGAAGGAGGGGGACAGGGGAGCACCGGGGAGCTGTTTTTT	CSVEGGGQGSTGELFF
TRBV9	TRBD2	TRBJ2-1	.	TGTGCCAGCAGCTTACAGTCACGAGGTAGCGGGGGAACCCGTTACAATGAGCAGTTCTTC	CASSLQSRGSGGTRYNEQFF
TRBV29-1	.	TRBJ1-2	few	TGCAGCGTTTCTCACGGGGAAAGGGCCTATGGCTACACCTTC	CSVSHGERAYGYTF
TRBV10-3	TRBD2	TRBJ2-5	once	TGTGCCATCCGGGCGGGAGAAGACGGGGAGACCCAGTACTTC	CAIRAGEDGETQYF
TRBV7-8	.	TRBJ1-2	once	TGTGCCAGCAGCTTAGCGCCCCAGTTACCCCATGGCTACACCTTC	CASSLAPQLPHGYTF
TRBV7-9	.	TRBJ1-2	.	TGTGCCAGCAGCTTAGAAAGGGGGGGCTACACCTTC	CASSLERGGYTF
TRBV5-1	.	TRBJ2-7	.	TGCGCCAGCCGGGTCGGCTACGAGCAGTACTTC	CASRVGYEQYF
TRBV30	.	TRBJ1-2	.	TGTGCCTGGAGCCCTGGGGGGACTGGCTATGGCTACACCTTC	CAWSPGGTGYGYTF
TRBV7-9	.	TRBJ1-2	.	TGTTCCAGCAGCTGGACAGACTATGGCTACACCTTC	CSSSWTDYGYTF
TRBV11-1	.	TRBJ1-2	.	TGTGCCAGCAGCCCGGACATAGCCTATGGCTACACCTTC	CASSPDIAYGYTF
TRBV9	TRBD1	TRBJ2-7	.	TGTGCCAGCAGCGTGAATTGGGACAGGGGCTACGAGCAGTACTTC	CASSVNWDRGYEQYF
TRBV6-1	TRBD1	TRBJ1-3	.	TGTGCCAGCAGTGAAAATACAGGGGCAGGAAACACCATATATTTT	CASSENTGAGNTIYF
TRBV10-2	TRBD2	TRBJ2-1	.	TGCGCCAGCAGTGTTGCGGGAGGGGCTGCGGGTGAGCAGTTCTTC	CASSVAGGAAGEQFF
TRBV30	.	TRBJ1-1	.	TGTGCCTGGGAACAGGGATTGAACACTGAAGCTTTCTTT	CAWEQGLNTEAFF
TRBV9	.	TRBJ2-1	.	TGTGCCAGCAGCGAACCAGGGGACTCCTACAATGAGCAGTTCTTC	CASSEPGDSYNEQFF
TRBV19	.	TRBJ1-1	once	TGTGCCAGTAGTTCCAGGGAAGTGAGGACTGAAGCTTTCTTT	CASSSREVRTEAFF
TRBV11-2	TRBD2	TRBJ2-5	.	TGTGCCAGCAGCTTGACTAGCGGGGCCTCAGGGACCCAGTACTTC	CASSLTSGASGTQYF
TRBV10-3	TRBD1	TRBJ1-5	.	TGTGCCATCAGTCCGGGACAGGGGGCAGGTCAGCCCCAGCATTTT	CAISPGQGAGQPQHF
TRBV6-1	.	TRBJ2-7	.	TGTGCCAGCAGTGTGTCGACAGCCTCAACCTACGAGCAGTACTTC	CASSVSTASTYEQYF
TRBV28	TRBD2	TRBJ2-3	.	TGTGCCAGCAGTGACTTGCGGGGGAGCACAGATACGCAGTATTTT	CASSDLRGSTDTQYF
TRBV2	.	TRBJ2-7	.	TGTGCCAGCAGTGATGGACAGCCGCTCGTATACGAGCAGTACTTC	CASSDGQPLVYEQYF
TRBV7-2	.	TRBJ2-7	.	TGTGCCAGCAGTCTACAGTACGAGCAGTACTTC	CASSLQYEQYF
TRBV7-3	.	TRBJ1-2	once	TGTGCCAGCAGCCCGGGGGGGGTAGGCCTAGGGGGCTACACCTTC	CASSPGGVGLGGYTF